Below, one T cell receptor beta chain is given with its context. This CDR3 spans 15 amino acids. Between the trimmed V and J ends, which lost 3 bases and 9 bases, there was a span of 19 bases. CDR1 is MNHNS, CDR2 SASEGT, per germline. These data originate in a study of technical replicates of blood from a few donors. The protocol was immunoSEQ multiplex PCR, while the TCRdb copy is restricted to in-frame clones and leaves out a portion. Of some 80,000 clones in the sample, 85% to 95% were seen once. V and J are TRBV6-1 and TRBJ2-3, with D possibly being TRBD2 (6 bases). The sequence derives from a human donor in good health. Material: T cells isolated from PBMCs. CDR3 residues: CASSDKAVWAGTQYF. The CDR3 DNA sequence: TGTGCCAGCAGTGATAAAGCCGTCTGGGCGGGAACGCAGTATTTT.